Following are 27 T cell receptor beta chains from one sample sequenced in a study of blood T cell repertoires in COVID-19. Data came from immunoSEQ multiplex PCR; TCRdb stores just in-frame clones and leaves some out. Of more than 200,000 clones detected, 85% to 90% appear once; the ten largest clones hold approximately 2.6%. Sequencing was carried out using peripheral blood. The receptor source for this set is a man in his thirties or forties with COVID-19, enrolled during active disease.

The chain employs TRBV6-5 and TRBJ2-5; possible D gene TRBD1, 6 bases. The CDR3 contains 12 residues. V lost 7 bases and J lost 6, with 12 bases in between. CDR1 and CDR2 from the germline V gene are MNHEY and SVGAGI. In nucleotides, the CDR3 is TGTGCCAGCAACCCAGGGGTTCAGACCCAGTACTTC. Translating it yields CASNPGVQTQYF.

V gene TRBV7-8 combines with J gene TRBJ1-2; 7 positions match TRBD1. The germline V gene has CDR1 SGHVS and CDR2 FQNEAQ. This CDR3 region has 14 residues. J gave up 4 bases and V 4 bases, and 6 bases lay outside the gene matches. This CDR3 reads CASSSETGFYGYTF. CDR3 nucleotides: TGTGCCAGCAGCTCTGAGACAGGGTTCTATGGCTACACCTTC.

CDR3 bases: TGTGCCAGCAGTTACCTCGAGATGAACACTGAAGCTTTCTTT. It translates to CASSYLEMNTEAFF. The chain joins TRBV6-2 or TRBV6-3 to TRBJ1-1; D is unclear. The V gene lost 2 bases and the J gene lost 0 bases, with 7 bases spanning the gap. Per germline, CDR1 MNHEY and CDR2 SVGEGT. This CDR3 region has 14 residues.

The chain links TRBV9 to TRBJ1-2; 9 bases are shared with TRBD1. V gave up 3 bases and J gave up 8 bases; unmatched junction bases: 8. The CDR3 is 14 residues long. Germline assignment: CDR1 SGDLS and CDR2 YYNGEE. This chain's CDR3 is CASSASGTGYGYTF. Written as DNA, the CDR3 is TGTGCCAGCAGCGCGTCCGGGACAGGGTACGGCTACACCTTC.

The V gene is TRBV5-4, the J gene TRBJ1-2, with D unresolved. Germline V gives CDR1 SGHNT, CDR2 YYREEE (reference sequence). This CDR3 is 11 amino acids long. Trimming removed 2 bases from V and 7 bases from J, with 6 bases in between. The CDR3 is CASSLNLGYTF. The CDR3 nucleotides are TGTGCCAGCAGCTTAAATCTTGGCTACACCTTC.

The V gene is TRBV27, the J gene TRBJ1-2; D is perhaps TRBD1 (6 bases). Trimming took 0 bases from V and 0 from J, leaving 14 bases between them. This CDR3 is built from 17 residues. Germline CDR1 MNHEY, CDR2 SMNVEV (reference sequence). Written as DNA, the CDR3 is TGTGCCAGCAGTTTATCGGGACAAGCCGGGCCTAACTATGGCTACACCTTC. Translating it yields CASSLSGQAGPNYGYTF.

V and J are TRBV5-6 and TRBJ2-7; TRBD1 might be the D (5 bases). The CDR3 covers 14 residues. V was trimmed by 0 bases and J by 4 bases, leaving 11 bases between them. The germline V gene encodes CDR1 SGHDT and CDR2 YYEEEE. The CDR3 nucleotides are TGTGCCAGCAGCTTGGAGGGGTTTGTTTACGAGCAGTACTTC. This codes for CASSLEGFVYEQYF.

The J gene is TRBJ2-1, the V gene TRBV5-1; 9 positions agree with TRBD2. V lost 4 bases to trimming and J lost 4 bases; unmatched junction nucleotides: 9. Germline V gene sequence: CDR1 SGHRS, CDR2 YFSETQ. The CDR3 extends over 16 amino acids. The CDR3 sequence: CASSTRAGGPYNEQFF. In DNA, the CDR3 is TGCGCCAGCAGCACCCGAGCGGGGGGCCCTTACAATGAGCAGTTCTTC.

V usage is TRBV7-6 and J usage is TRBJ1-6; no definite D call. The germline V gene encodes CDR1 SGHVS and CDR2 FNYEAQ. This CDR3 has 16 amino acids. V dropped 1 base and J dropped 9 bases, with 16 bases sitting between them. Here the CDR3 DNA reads TGTGCCAGCAGCTTAGTCTTGGGCCCGGGAGGTTCACCCCTCCACTTT. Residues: CASSLVLGPGGSPLHF.

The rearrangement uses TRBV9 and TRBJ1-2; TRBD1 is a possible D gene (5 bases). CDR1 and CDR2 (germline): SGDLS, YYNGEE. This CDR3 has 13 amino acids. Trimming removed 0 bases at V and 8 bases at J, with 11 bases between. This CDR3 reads CASSVGQGGGYTF. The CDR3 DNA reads TGTGCCAGCAGCGTAGGCCAGGGTGGCGGCTACACCTTC.

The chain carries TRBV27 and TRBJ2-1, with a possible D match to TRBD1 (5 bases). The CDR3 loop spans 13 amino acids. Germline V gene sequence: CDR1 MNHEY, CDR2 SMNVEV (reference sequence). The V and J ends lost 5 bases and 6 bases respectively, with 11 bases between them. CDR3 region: CASSKQVTNEQFF. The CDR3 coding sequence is TGTGCCAGCAGTAAACAGGTTACCAATGAGCAGTTCTTC.

CDR3 region: CASRPGSYGYTF. The CDR3 DNA is TGTGCCAGCAGGCCAGGGTCCTATGGCTACACCTTC. The chain employs TRBV5-8 and TRBJ1-2; the D gene is possibly TRBD1 (5 bases). The CDR3 runs to 12 residues. V gave up 5 bases and J gave up 4 bases, with 9 bases separating them. CDR1 SGHTS and CDR2 YDEGEE come from the germline V gene. The full variable domain, rest sourced from reference TRBV5-8 and TRBJ1-2, is EAGVTQSPTHLIKTRGQQATLRCSPISGHTSVYWYQQALGLGLQFLLWYDEGEERNRGNFPPRFSGRQFPNYSSELNVNALELEDSALYLCASRPGSYGYTFGSGTRLTVV.

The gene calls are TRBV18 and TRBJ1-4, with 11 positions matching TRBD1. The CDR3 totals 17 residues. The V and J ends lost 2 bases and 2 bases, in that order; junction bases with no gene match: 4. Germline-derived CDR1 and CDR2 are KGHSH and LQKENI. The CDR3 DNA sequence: TGTGCCAGCTCACCAGGACAGGGGGCTGGCACTAATGAAAAACTGTTTTTT. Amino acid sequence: CASSPGQGAGTNEKLFF.

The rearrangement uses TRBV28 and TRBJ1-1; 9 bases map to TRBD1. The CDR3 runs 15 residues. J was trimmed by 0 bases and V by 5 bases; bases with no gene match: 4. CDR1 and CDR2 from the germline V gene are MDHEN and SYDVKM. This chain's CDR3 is CASSTDRGMNTEAFF. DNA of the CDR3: TGTGCCAGCAGTACTGACAGGGGGATGAACACTGAAGCTTTCTTT. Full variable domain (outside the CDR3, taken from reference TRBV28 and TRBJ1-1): DVKVTQSSRYLVKRTGEKVFLECVQDMDHENMFWYRQDPGLGLRLIYFSYDVKMKEKGDIPEGYSVSREKKERFSLILESASTNQTSMYLCASSTDRGMNTEAFFGQGTRLTVV.

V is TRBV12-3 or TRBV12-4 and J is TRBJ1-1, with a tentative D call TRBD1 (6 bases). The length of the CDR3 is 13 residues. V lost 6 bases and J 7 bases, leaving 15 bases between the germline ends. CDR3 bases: TGTGCCAGCAGGCCTGACAGGAGGCGTGAAGCTTTCTTT. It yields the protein CASRPDRRREAFF.

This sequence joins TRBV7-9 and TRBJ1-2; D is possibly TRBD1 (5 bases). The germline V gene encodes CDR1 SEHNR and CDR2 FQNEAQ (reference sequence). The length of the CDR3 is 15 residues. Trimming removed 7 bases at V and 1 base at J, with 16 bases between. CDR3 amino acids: CASNYGGKINYGYTF. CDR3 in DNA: TGTGCCAGCAACTATGGGGGGAAAATTAACTATGGCTACACCTTC. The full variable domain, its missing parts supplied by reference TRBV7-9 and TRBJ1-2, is DTGVSQNPRHKITKRGQNVTFRCDPISEHNRLYWYRQTLGQGPEFLTYFQNEAQLEKSRLLSDRFSAERPKGSFSTLEIQRTEQGDSAMYLCASNYGGKINYGYTFGSGTRLTVV.

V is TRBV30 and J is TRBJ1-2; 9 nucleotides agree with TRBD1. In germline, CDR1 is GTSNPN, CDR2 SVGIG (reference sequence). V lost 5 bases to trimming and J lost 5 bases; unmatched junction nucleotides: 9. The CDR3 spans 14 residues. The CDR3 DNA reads TGTGCCTGGCTGGGACAGGGCGTCTTATATGGCTACACCTTC. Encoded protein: CAWLGQGVLYGYTF. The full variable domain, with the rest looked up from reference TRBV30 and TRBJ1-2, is SQTIHQWPATLVQPVGSPLSLECTVEGTSNPNLYWYRQAAGRGLQLLFYSVGIGQISSEVPQNLSASRPQDRQFILSSKKLLLSDSGFYLCAWLGQGVLYGYTFGSGTRLTVV.

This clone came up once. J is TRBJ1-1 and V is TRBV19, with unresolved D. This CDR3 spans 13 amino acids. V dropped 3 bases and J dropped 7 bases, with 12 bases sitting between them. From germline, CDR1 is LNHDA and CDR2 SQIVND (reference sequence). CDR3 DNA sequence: TGTGCCAGTAGTATCGGGGTGGACGGTGAAGCTTTCTTT. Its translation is CASSIGVDGEAFF.

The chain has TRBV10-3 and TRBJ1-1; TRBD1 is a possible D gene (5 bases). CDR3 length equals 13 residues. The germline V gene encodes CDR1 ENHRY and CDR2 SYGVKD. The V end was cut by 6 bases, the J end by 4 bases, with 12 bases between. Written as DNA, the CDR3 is TGTGCCATCAGATGGGACTCGAGCACTGAAGCTTTCTTT. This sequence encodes CAIRWDSSTEAFF.

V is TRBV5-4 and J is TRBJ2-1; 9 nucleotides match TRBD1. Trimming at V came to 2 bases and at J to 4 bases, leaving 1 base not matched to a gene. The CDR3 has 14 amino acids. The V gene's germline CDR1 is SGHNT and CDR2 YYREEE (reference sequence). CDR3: CASSLQGAYNEQFF. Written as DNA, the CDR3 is TGTGCCAGCAGCTTACAGGGGGCTTACAATGAGCAGTTCTTC.

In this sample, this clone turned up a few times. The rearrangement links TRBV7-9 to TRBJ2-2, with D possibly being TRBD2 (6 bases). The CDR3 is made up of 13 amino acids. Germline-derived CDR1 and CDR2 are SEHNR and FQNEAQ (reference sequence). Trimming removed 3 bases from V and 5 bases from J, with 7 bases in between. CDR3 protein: CASSFGGTGELFF. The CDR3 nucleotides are TGTGCCAGCAGCTTCGGGGGAACCGGGGAGCTGTTTTTT.

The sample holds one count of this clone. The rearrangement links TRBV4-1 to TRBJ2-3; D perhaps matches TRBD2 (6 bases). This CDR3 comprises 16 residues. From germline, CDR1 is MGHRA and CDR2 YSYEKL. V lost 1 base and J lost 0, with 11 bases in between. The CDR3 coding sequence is TGCGCCAGCAGCCAAGTCCGGGGGTTTAGCACAGATACGCAGTATTTT. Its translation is CASSQVRGFSTDTQYF.

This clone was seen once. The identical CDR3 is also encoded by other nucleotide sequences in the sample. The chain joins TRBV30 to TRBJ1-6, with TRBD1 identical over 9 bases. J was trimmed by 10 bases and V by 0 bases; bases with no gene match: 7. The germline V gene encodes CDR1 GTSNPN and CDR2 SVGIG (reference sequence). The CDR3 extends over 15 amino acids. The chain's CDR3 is CAWSVRGTGNSPLHF. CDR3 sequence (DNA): TGTGCCTGGAGTGTACGGGGGACAGGGAACTCACCCCTCCACTTT.

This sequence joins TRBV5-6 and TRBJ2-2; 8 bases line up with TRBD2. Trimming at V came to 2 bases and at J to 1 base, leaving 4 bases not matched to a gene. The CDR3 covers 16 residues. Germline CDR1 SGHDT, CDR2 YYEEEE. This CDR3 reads CASSFGAGENTGELFF. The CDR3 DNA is TGTGCCAGCAGCTTTGGAGCGGGGGAGAACACCGGGGAGCTGTTTTTT.

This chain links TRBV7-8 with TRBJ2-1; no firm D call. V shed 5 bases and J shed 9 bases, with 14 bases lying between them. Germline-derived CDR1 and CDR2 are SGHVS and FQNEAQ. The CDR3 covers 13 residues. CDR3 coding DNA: TGTGCCAGCAGCATAAGATTCGGCGGTGAGCAGTTCTTC. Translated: CASSIRFGGEQFF.

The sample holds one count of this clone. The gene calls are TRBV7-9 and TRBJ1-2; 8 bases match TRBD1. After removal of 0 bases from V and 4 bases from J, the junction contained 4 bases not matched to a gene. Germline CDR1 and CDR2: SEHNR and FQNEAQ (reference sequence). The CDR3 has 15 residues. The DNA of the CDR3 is TGTGCCAGCAGCTTAGCGCTGGACAGGGTCTATGGCTACACCTTC. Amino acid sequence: CASSLALDRVYGYTF.

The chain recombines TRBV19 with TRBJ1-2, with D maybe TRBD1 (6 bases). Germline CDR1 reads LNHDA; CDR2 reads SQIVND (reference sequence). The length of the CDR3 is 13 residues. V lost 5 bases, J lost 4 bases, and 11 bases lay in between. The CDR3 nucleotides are TGTGCCAGTAGTTTCGGACAGACCTATGGCTACACCTTC. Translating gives CASSFGQTYGYTF.